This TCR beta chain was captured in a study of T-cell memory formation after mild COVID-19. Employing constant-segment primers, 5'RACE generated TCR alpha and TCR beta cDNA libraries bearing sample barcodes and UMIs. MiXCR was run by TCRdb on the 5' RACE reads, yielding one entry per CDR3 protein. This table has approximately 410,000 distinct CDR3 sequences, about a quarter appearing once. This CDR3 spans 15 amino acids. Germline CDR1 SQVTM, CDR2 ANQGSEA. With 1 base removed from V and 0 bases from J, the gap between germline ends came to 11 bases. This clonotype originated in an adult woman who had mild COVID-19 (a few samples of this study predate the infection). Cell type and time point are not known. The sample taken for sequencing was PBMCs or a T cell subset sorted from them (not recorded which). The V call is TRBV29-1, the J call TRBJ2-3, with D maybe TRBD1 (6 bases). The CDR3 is CSVEGRTDSTDTQYF. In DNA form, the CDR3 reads TGCAGCGTTGAAGGGAGGACAGATAGCACAGATACGCAGTATTTT.